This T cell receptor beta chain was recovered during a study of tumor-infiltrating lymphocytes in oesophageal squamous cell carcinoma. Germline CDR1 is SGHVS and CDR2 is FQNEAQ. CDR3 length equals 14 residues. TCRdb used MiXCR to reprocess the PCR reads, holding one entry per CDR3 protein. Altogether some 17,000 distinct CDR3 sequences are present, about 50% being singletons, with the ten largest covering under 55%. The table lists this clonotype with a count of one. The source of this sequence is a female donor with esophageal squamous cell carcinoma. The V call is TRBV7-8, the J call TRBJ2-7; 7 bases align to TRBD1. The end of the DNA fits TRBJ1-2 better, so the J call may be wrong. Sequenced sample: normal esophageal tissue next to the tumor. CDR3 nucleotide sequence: TGTGCCAGCAGCTTAGGGACAGGCCTGGACGGCTACACCTTC. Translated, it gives CASSLGTGLDGYTF.